The 25 T cell receptor beta chains below come from one sample, sequenced in a study of vaccination and CD4 T cells after COVID-19. No antigens are known for them. Oncomine TCR Beta short-read sequencing was applied to DNA from cultured CD4+ T cells. TCRdb re-called the PCR reads with MiXCR, one entry per CDR3 protein. Among about 12,000 distinct CDR3 sequences listed, under 40% were seen once. As to treatment: roughly ten-day PBMC culture with coronavirus spike peptide pools or control peptides (ViraFEST assay). The source material was CD4+ T cells from blood, cultured in vitro, sampled after SARS-CoV-2 vaccination. The receptor source for this set is a human donor who had recovered from COVID-19.

This chain links TRBV20-1 with TRBJ1-5; D is perhaps TRBD1 (5 bases). V was clipped by 5 bases and J by 9 bases, with 20 bases between them. Germline V CDR1 and CDR2: DFQATT, SNEGSKA (reference sequence). The CDR3 sequence is 14 residues long. This CDR3 is CSAWTPDGRGPQHF. The DNA of the CDR3 is TGCAGTGCTTGGACCCCGGACGGTAGGGGGCCCCAGCATTTT.

The V and J genes are TRBV10-2 and TRBJ2-7; TRBD2 is a possible D gene (6 bases). Germline V gene data show CDR1 as WSHSY and CDR2 as SAAADI. The ends were cut back, 8 bases at V and 3 bases at J, with 11 bases in the middle. There are 12 residues in the CDR3. CDR3 DNA sequence: TGCGCCAGCCGGGACTCTGGCTACGAGCAGTACTTC. This sequence encodes CASRDSGYEQYF.

The sample holds a few counts of this clonotype. The chain has TRBV20-1 and TRBJ2-1; 8 nucleotides align to TRBD1. V lost 3 bases, J lost 9 bases, and 16 bases stayed unmatched. The CDR3 loop spans 16 amino acids. The V gene's germline CDR1 is DFQATT and CDR2 SNEGSKA (reference sequence). CDR3: CSARGAGQGVSFEQFF. The CDR3 region has the DNA TGCAGTGCTAGGGGGGCCGGACAGGGCGTCTCTTTTGAGCAGTTCTTC.

The chain links TRBV20-1 to TRBJ2-7; D is unresolved. The CDR3 is 16 amino acids. From germline, CDR1 is DFQATT and CDR2 SNEGSKA (reference sequence). Trimming shortened V by 5 bases and J by 9 bases, and 29 bases separated the two germline ends. CDR3 nucleotides: TGCAGTGCTCCCCACCCTCGGTCGGGCTCGGTGTGGGTGCAGTACTTC. This translates into CSAPHPRSGSVWVQYF.

The table lists this clonotype with a few counts. The chain links TRBV6-2 or TRBV6-3 to TRBJ1-2; D call uncertain. Trimming left V 0 bases short and J 4 bases short, with 12 bases between. The CDR3 extends over 15 amino acids. Per germline, CDR1 MNHEY and CDR2 SVGEGT. The CDR3 DNA reads TGTGCCAGCAGTTACTCGACGGGTCACTCCTATGGCTACACCTTC. Translated, it gives CASSYSTGHSYGYTF.

The CDR3 reads CASSQDGLAGVNEQFF. CDR3 DNA: TGCGCCAGCAGCCAAGATGGACTAGCGGGAGTCAATGAGCAGTTCTTC. J is TRBJ2-1 and V is TRBV4-3; 13 bases are a match to TRBD2. The CDR3 length is 16 residues. From germline, CDR1 is LGHNA and CDR2 YSLEER. Losses at the gene ends were 0 bases for V and 6 bases for J; bases not matched to a gene: 2.

This clonotype was found a few times. In DNA form, the CDR3 reads TGCAGTGCTAGAGTCCGGCGGGGACAAGTCTACGAGCAGTACTTC. This encodes CSARVRRGQVYEQYF. This sequence joins TRBV20-1 and TRBJ2-7; tentatively, D is TRBD1 or TRBD2 (6 bases each). V dropped 1 base and J dropped 3 bases, with 16 bases sitting between them. The germline CDR1 and CDR2 sequences are DFQATT and SNEGSKA (reference sequence). There are 15 residues in the CDR3.

The chain combines TRBV20-1 with TRBJ2-1; the match to TRBD2 covers 8 bases. CDR3 length equals 13 residues. With V trimmed by 5 bases and J by 5 bases, 5 bases remained unmatched. CDR1 is DFQATT and CDR2 is SNEGSKA in the germline V gene (reference sequence). The CDR3 sequence is CSASGLGDNEQFF. CDR3 in DNA: TGCAGTGCTTCGGGACTAGGGGACAATGAGCAGTTCTTC.

This chain uses TRBV24-1 with TRBJ2-1; TRBD1 matches 7 bases. The CDR3 extends over 15 amino acids. The V and J ends lost 3 bases and 8 bases, in that order; junction bases with no gene match: 9. Per germline, CDR1 KGHDR and CDR2 SFDVKD. The CDR3 reads CATSDPGARGHEQFF. CDR3 coding DNA: TGTGCCACCAGTGATCCCGGGGCGAGGGGGCATGAGCAGTTCTTC.

This rearrangement joins TRBV5-6 to TRBJ2-3, with a possible D match to TRBD1 (6 bases). CDR1 is SGHDT and CDR2 is YYEEEE in the germline V gene. CDR3 size: 14 residues. V was shortened by 4 bases and J by 0 bases, with 9 bases between the two germline ends. The CDR3 nucleotides read TGTGCCAGCAGCCGGACAGCTAGCACAGATACGCAGTATTTT. Protein: CASSRTASTDTQYF. Full variable domain (outside the CDR3, taken from reference TRBV5-6 and TRBJ2-3): DAGVTQSPTHLIKTRGQQVTLRCSPKSGHDTVSWYQQALGQGPQFIFQYYEEEERQRGNFPDRFSGHQFPNYSSELNVNALLLGDSALYLCASSRTASTDTQYFGPGTRLTVL.

The table lists this clonotype with a few counts. This chain links TRBV6-1 with TRBJ2-6; D is ambiguous. The CDR3 has 17 amino acids. Trimming took 6 bases from V and 0 from J, leaving 15 bases between them. Germline V gene data show CDR1 as MNHNS and CDR2 as SASEGT. The CDR3 is CASRELRFSSGANVLTF. CDR3 nucleotide sequence: TGTGCCAGCAGGGAACTTCGCTTCTCCTCTGGGGCCAACGTCCTGACTTTC.

This chain links TRBV27 with TRBJ1-2; weak D call: TRBD1 (5 bases). The CDR3 consists of 13 residues. Germline CDR1 reads MNHEY; CDR2 reads SMNVEV (reference sequence). Trimming removed 5 bases from V and 4 bases from J, with 11 bases in between. For the CDR3, the DNA is TGTGCCAGCAGTCCAGGGCTGGGCTATGGCTACACCTTC. Translating it yields CASSPGLGYGYTF.

V gene TRBV4-2 combines with J gene TRBJ1-2; D might be TRBD1 (5 bases). The length of the CDR3 is 14 residues. Germline loops: CDR1 LGHNA, CDR2 YNFKEQ. V was trimmed by 0 bases and J by 7 bases, leaving 12 bases between them. The CDR3 coding sequence is TGTGCCAGCAGCCAAGATCCCCAGGGCCGTGGCTACACCTTC. It translates to CASSQDPQGRGYTF.

This clonotype was detected only a few times. The chain couples TRBV21-1 to TRBJ1-5; the table names TRBD1, a call not compared with the DNA. TRBV21-1 is tagged as a pseudogene. The CDR3 consists of 15 residues. CDR3 region: CASSKGQQLNQPQHF. As DNA, the CDR3 is TGTGCCAGCAGCAAGGGGCAACAACTCAATCAGCCCCAGCATTTT.

This clonotype showed up just a few times. The chain couples TRBV6-1 to TRBJ2-3; no firm D call. The CDR3 spans 12 residues. Per the germline V gene, CDR1 is MNHNS and CDR2 is SASEGT. V dropped 6 bases and J dropped 0 bases, with 4 bases sitting between them. CDR3 coding DNA: TGTGCCAGCAGGTATAGCACAGATACGCAGTATTTT. Translated: CASRYSTDTQYF.

By share, this clonotype ranks as medium-sized (0.01 to 0.1%). This chain uses TRBV15 with TRBJ1-5; 9 bases match TRBD1. The germline V gene encodes CDR1 LNHNV and CDR2 YYDKDF (reference sequence). V gave up 4 bases and J gave up 7 bases; unmatched junction bases: 5. The CDR3 length is 14 residues. CDR3 amino acids: CATSIRQGVQPQHF. In DNA, the CDR3 is TGTGCCACCAGCATACGACAGGGGGTCCAGCCCCAGCATTTT. Full variable domain (missing parts from reference TRBV15 and TRBJ1-5): DAMVIQNPRYQVTQFGKPVTLSCSQTLNHNVMYWYQQKSSQAPKLLFHYYDKDFNNEADTPDNFQSRRPNTSFCFLDIRSPGLGDTAMYLCATSIRQGVQPQHFGDGTRLSIL.

V gene TRBV2 combines with J gene TRBJ2-7; tentatively, D is TRBD1 (8 bases). The CDR3 runs to 13 residues. The V gene lost 10 bases and the J gene lost 2 bases, with 15 bases spanning the gap. The germline CDR1 and CDR2 sequences are SNHLY and FYNNEI. This CDR3 is CATQGGPTYEQYF. In DNA form, the CDR3 reads TGTGCCACACAGGGGGGGCCAACCTACGAGCAGTACTTC.

The V call is TRBV6-2 or TRBV6-3, the J call TRBJ2-3; no clear D. Germline assignment: CDR1 MNHEY and CDR2 SVGEGT. V was trimmed by 4 bases and J by 5 bases, leaving 7 bases between them. This CDR3 has 12 amino acids. The CDR3 spells CASSSTLDTQYF. The DNA of the CDR3 is TGTGCCAGCAGTTCGACCCTAGATACGCAGTATTTT.

J is TRBJ1-2 and V is TRBV6-2 or TRBV6-3; no clear D gene. Germline CDR1 MNHEY, CDR2 SVGEGT. With 7 bases removed from V and 4 bases from J, the gap between germline ends came to 7 bases. The CDR3 sequence is 11 residues long. The CDR3 DNA reads as TGTGCCAGCATTGGGCTCTATGGCTACACCTTC. Translating gives CASIGLYGYTF.

This clonotype ranks as medium-sized (0.01 to 0.1%). The chain couples TRBV27 to TRBJ2-3; D is unresolved. The CDR3 length is 15 residues. Germline V gene sequence: CDR1 MNHEY, CDR2 SMNVEV (reference sequence). Trimming cost V 4 bases and J 4 bases, with 15 bases left between them. DNA of the CDR3: TGTGCCAGCAGTTCTAGTGTGAGGATCGCAGATACGCAGTATTTT. Translation: CASSSSVRIADTQYF.

J is TRBJ1-6 and V is TRBV12-3 or TRBV12-4, with 7 bases fitting TRBD1. This CDR3 has 17 amino acids. V was clipped by 3 bases and J by 7 bases; unmatched bases: 12. CDR3 bases: TGTGCCAGCAGTTTTTGGGGATTCCGACAGGGAAATTCACCCCTCCACTTT. Its translation: CASSFWGFRQGNSPLHF.

The chain is built from TRBV30 and TRBJ1-2, with 9 bases lining up with TRBD1. J lost 3 bases, V lost 1 base, and 24 bases had no gene match. The CDR3 runs 21 residues. CDR1 and CDR2 (germline): GTSNPN, SVGIG (reference sequence). The CDR3 DNA is TGTGCCTGGAGTGATTTCGAACTTCGGCGGATTTATACAGGGGGCGACTATGGCTACACCTTC. Its translation is CAWSDFELRRIYTGGDYGYTF.

The chain is built from TRBV5-4 and TRBJ2-7; TRBD1 aligns across 8 bases. The CDR3 consists of 17 residues. CDR1 is SGHNT, CDR2 YYREEE, per germline (reference sequence). V lost 0 bases and J lost 3; bases outside the gene matches: 11. The CDR3 bases are TGTGCCAGCAGCTTGGCCTTTTTCCAGGGGGCTGGCTACGAGCAGTACTTC. It specifies CASSLAFFQGAGYEQYF.

This chain uses TRBV20-1 with TRBJ2-5; the D gene is possibly TRBD2 (6 bases). The CDR3 length is 12 residues. Germline V gene lookup returns CDR1 DFQATT and CDR2 SNEGSKA (reference sequence). V was clipped by 4 bases and J by 5 bases, with 11 bases between them. This chain's CDR3 is CSATSGGETQYF. The CDR3 DNA reads as TGCAGTGCTACCAGCGGAGGGGAGACCCAGTACTTC.

The gene calls are TRBV20-1 and TRBJ2-7; 8 positions agree with TRBD2. From germline, CDR1 is DFQATT and CDR2 SNEGSKA (reference sequence). The trim removed 2 bases at V and 5 bases at J, leaving 11 bases unmatched. The CDR3 runs to 15 residues. DNA of the CDR3: TGCAGTGCTAGATATTTGAGCGGGAGTTTCGACGAGCAGTACTTC. Its translation is CSARYLSGSFDEQYF.